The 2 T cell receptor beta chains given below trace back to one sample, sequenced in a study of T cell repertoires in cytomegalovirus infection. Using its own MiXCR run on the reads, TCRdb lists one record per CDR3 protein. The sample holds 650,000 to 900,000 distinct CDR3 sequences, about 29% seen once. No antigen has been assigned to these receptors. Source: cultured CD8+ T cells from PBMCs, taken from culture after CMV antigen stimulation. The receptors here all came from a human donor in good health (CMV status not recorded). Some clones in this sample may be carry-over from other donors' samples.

The CDR3 protein is CASSPDLYRRDQPQHF. The DNA for the CDR3 is TGTGCCAGCAGTCCGGACCTCTACAGGAGGGACCAGCCCCAGCATTTT. This chain uses TRBV27 with TRBJ1-5; D perhaps matches TRBD1 (5 bases). CDR1 and CDR2 from the germline V gene are MNHEY and SMNVEV (reference sequence). This CDR3 has 16 residues. With 5 bases removed from V and 7 bases from J, the gap between germline ends came to 21 bases.

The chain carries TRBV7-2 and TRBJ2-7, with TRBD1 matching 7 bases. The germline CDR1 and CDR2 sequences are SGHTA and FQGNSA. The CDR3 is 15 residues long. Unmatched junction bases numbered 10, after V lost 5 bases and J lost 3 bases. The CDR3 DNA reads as TGTGCCAGCAGCCCCGCCCTGGCAGGGGGCTACGAGCAGTACTTC. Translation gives CASSPALAGGYEQYF.